The 15 T cell receptor beta chains in this list originate from one sample, sequenced in a study of OX40 agonist ivuxolimab in advanced cancers. Clones were sequenced by immunoSEQ multiplex PCR, and TCRdb holds only the in-frame ones, with some missing. In the table there are roughly 56,000 clones, around 88% of which are singletons. Sequences were derived from CD4+ or CD8+ T cells sorted from blood, sampled in a trial of the OX40 agonist ivuxolimab. The receptor set was obtained from an adult with an advanced solid tumor such as melanoma, head and neck, liver or kidney cancer.

The rearrangement links TRBV27 to TRBJ1-1; D is ambiguous. V lost 6 bases and J 1 base, leaving 9 bases between the germline ends. Germline CDR1 reads MNHEY; CDR2 reads SMNVEV (reference sequence). This CDR3 has 13 amino acids. The CDR3 spells CASSSRRNTEAFF. DNA for the CDR3: TGTGCCAGCAGCTCCCGACGGAACACTGAAGCTTTCTTT.

V usage is TRBV29-1 and J usage is TRBJ2-5; 12 bases align to TRBD2. CDR3 length: 14 amino acids. V dropped 3 bases and J dropped 5; count of bases not matched to a gene: 4. CDR1 is SQVTM and CDR2 is ANQGSEA in the germline V gene. For the CDR3, the DNA is TGCAGCGTTGATTTGCTAGCGGGAGGGGAGACCCAGTACTTC. It encodes CSVDLLAGGETQYF.

This clone has only one observation. This chain connects TRBV28 to TRBJ2-2; maybe TRBD1 (5 bases). The germline gives CDR1 MDHEN, CDR2 SYDVKM. V lost 1 base and J 5 bases, leaving 14 bases between the germline ends. The CDR3 sequence is 16 residues long. CDR3 nucleotides: TGTGCCAGCAGTTTATACAGCCAGGGTAGGACCGGGGAGCTGTTTTTT. Its protein product is CASSLYSQGRTGELFF.

The rearrangement uses TRBV20-1 and TRBJ2-7; no clear D. Between the trimmed V and J ends, which lost 1 base and 9 bases, there was a span of 10 bases. This CDR3 is 11 amino acids long. Per the germline V gene, CDR1 is DFQATT and CDR2 is SNEGSKA (reference sequence). CDR3 residues: CSARADPWQYF. The CDR3, as DNA: TGCAGTGCTAGAGCCGATCCGTGGCAGTACTTC.

The chain couples TRBV10-3 to TRBJ2-3; D is unresolved. V was cut by 4 bases and J by 4 bases, with 6 bases left in between. From germline, CDR1 is ENHRY and CDR2 SYGVKD. The CDR3 loop spans 12 amino acids. As DNA, the CDR3 is TGTGCCATCAGTGGCGGAGCAGATACGCAGTATTTT. Amino acids: CAISGGADTQYF.

This clone has more than one count but fewer than ten. The chain has TRBV2 and TRBJ2-3; D gene unclear. Trimming removed 7 bases at V and 0 bases at J, with 8 bases between. The CDR3 extends over 13 amino acids. Germline CDR1 SNHLY, CDR2 FYNNEI. The CDR3 is CASNRPSTDTQYF. CDR3 nucleotide sequence: TGTGCCAGCAACCGACCGAGCACAGATACGCAGTATTTT.

This clone was seen at least ten times. The chain joins TRBV14 to TRBJ2-7; maybe TRBD2 (6 bases). The CDR3 runs 15 residues. Germline loops: CDR1 SGHDN, CDR2 FVKESK. Between the trimmed V and J ends, which lost 2 bases and 3 bases, there was a span of 14 bases. CDR3: CASSQRLASFYEQYF. The DNA for the CDR3 is TGTGCCAGCAGCCAACGTCTAGCGAGTTTCTACGAGCAGTACTTC.

The chain couples TRBV7-6 to TRBJ1-3, with no clear D. The V and J ends lost 3 bases and 1 base respectively, with 16 bases between them. The length of the CDR3 is 17 residues. Germline V lookup: CDR1 SGHVS, CDR2 FNYEAQ. This CDR3 is CASSLDQLSVSGNTIYF. The CDR3 DNA sequence: TGTGCCAGCAGCTTGGACCAACTATCAGTATCTGGAAACACCATATATTTT.

The rearrangement uses TRBV19 and TRBJ2-7; 7 nucleotides line up with TRBD2. CDR3 size: 13 residues. V was clipped by 4 bases and J by 0 bases; unmatched bases: 0. Germline lookup yields CDR1 LNHDA and CDR2 SQIVND (reference sequence). The CDR3 is CASSSGGSYEQYF. CDR3 DNA sequence: TGTGCCAGTAGTAGCGGGGGCTCCTACGAGCAGTACTTC.

The chain recombines TRBV9 with TRBJ2-2; 8 bases line up with TRBD2. CDR1 is SGDLS and CDR2 is YYNGEE in the germline V gene. There are 15 residues in the CDR3. The V gene end was trimmed by 4 bases and the J gene end by 4 bases; junction bases not matched to a gene: 6. The CDR3 DNA reads TGTGCCAGCAGCCCCCGGACTAGCAGCACCGGGGAGCTGTTTTTT. Translation: CASSPRTSSTGELFF.

The chain carries TRBV10-2 and TRBJ1-5; D remains unclear. Trimming left V 7 bases short and J 2 bases short, with 9 bases between. There are 13 residues in the CDR3. CDR1 and CDR2 (germline): WSHSY, SAAADI. In DNA, the CDR3 is TGCGCCAGCACCCGGGGTGGCAATCAGCCCCAGCATTTT. Protein product: CASTRGGNQPQHF.

This clone was counted once. The chain uses TRBV6-5 and TRBJ2-7; D is perhaps TRBD1 (5 bases). The CDR3 has 14 amino acids. Trimming removed 10 bases at V and 1 base at J, with 17 bases between. CDR1 is MNHEY, CDR2 SVGAGI, per germline. The chain's CDR3 is CATRGESWSYEQYF. DNA for the CDR3: TGTGCCACTAGGGGTGAAAGTTGGTCCTACGAGCAGTACTTC.

The chain carries TRBV15 and TRBJ1-2; a possible D gene is TRBD1 (5 bases). The germline gives CDR1 LNHNV, CDR2 YYDKDF (reference sequence). This CDR3 is built from 15 residues. V was shortened by 0 bases and J by 3 bases, with 11 bases between the two germline ends. The CDR3 DNA reads TGTGCCACCAGCAGAGAGGCAGGGTGGCACTATGGCTACACCTTC. Its protein product is CATSREAGWHYGYTF. Full variable domain (remainder filled in from reference TRBV15 and TRBJ1-2): DAMVIQNPRYQVTQFGKPVTLSCSQTLNHNVMYWYQQKSSQAPKLLFHYYDKDFNNEADTPDNFQSRRPNTSFCFLDIRSPGLGDTAMYLCATSREAGWHYGYTFGSGTRLTVV.

The V gene is TRBV7-8, the J gene TRBJ2-7; D may be TRBD1 or TRBD2 (5 bases each). The CDR3 runs to 16 residues. V was pared by 2 bases and J by 0 bases, with 14 bases between. Germline CDR1 SGHVS, CDR2 FQNEAQ. The CDR3: CASSLRRGGSSYEQYF. The CDR3 nucleotides are TGTGCCAGCAGCTTACGTCGGGGCGGAAGCTCCTACGAGCAGTACTTC.

This clone was observed a single time. The chain carries TRBV18 and TRBJ2-1; D uncertain. Trimming shortened V by 1 base and J by 2 bases, and 12 bases separated the two germline ends. Germline CDR1 is KGHSH and CDR2 is LQKENI. The CDR3 covers 16 residues. CDR3 protein: CASSPRASRPYNEQFF. The DNA of the CDR3 is TGTGCCAGCTCACCACGGGCCTCACGCCCCTACAATGAGCAGTTCTTC.